This T cell receptor (beta chain) was sequenced during a study of cytomegalovirus exposure and HLA in healthy donors. Across the study: In an early release, HLA-typed donors contributed tens of millions of unique TCR sequences.

Germline CDR1 GTSNPN, CDR2 SVGIG (reference sequence). V was shortened by 5 bases and J by 2 bases, with 15 bases between the two germline ends. This CDR3 has 14 residues. Study outcomes and limitations: According to a later analysis, most TCR beta chains associated with CMV appeared HLA-restricted. Previous analysis showed most TCR beta V segments were productive about 90% or about 30% of the time. Both high specificity and high sensitivity reportedly marked the classifier's diagnosis of cytomegalovirus status.

This clone was recorded a few times. Its antigen is undetermined. The primer mix had 60 Vbeta and 13 Jbeta primers. Some clones are missing from TCRdb's copy, which holds only in-frame ones; the method was immunoSEQ multiplex PCR. The sample has some 120,000 clones, roughly four fifths seen once. The J gene is TRBJ1-1, the V gene TRBV30; weak D call: TRBD1 (6 bases). The sample was PBMCs. The TCR sequence derives from a woman between 40 and 50 years old in good health and CMV-seropositive. The CDR3 sequence: CAWEPGQYNTEAFF. The DNA for the CDR3 is TGTGCCTGGGAGCCGGGACAATACAACACTGAAGCTTTCTTT.